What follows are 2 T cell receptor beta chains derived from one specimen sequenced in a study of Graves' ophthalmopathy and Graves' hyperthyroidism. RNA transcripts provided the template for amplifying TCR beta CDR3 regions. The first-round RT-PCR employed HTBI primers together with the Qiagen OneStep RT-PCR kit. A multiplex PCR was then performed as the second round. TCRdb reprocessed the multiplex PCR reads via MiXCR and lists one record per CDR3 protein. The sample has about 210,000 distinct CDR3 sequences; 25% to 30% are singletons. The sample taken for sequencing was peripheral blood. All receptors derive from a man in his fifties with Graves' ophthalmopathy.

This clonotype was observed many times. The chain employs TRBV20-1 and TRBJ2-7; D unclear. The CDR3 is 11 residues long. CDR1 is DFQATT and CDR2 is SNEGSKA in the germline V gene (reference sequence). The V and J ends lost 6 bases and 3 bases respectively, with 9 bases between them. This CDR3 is CSAPYGYEQYF. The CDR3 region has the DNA TGCAGTGCCCCCTATGGCTACGAGCAGTACTTC.

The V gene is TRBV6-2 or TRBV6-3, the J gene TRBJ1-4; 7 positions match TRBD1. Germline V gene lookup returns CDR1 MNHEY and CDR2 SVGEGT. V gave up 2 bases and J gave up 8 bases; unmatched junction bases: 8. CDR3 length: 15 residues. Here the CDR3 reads CASSYIGTVEEKLFF. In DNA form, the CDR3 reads TGTGCCAGCAGTTACATCGGGACAGTTGAAGAAAAACTGTTTTTT.